These T cell receptor beta chains were read from a single sample in a study of shared clonotypes between healthy human individuals. Sequencing used immunoSEQ multiplex PCR; TCRdb keeps in-frame clones, though not all of them. The repertoire holds about 690,000 clones, with roughly 87% as singletons. The sequencing input was memory CD8+ T cells from PBMCs. Receptors were obtained from a man aged 18 to 35 in good health. Some clones in this sample may be carry-over from other donors' samples. Each CDR3 is given without its conserved first and last residue. Rows give clone size only sometimes, using once, few, many, or a class for an expanded clone.

size,length,V,J,CDR3
-,14,TRBV2,TRBJ2-3,ASRTSGRPNTDTQY
once,12,TRBV2,TRBJ2-7,ASMVPGDSYEQY
-,9,TRBV20-1,TRBJ2-1,SASRRNEQF
-,16,TRBV7-8,TRBJ2-2,ASSFDPGLAGGTGELF
-,11,TRBV29-1,TRBJ2-1,SGLAGAYNEQF
few,13,TRBV28,TRBJ2-3,ASNGQGGYTDTQY
-,14,TRBV5-3,TRBJ2-2,ARSGDWDANTGELF
-,16,TRBV28,TRBJ2-2,ASSSHRLDRGRTGELF
-,12,TRBV4-2,TRBJ2-7,ASSQGLGRDEQY
-,15,TRBV10-3,TRBJ2-1,AISEPTLSGRADEQF
-,13,TRBV27,TRBJ2-7,ASSGLGRGLWEQY
-,11,TRBV19,TRBJ1-2,ASSPRGGDGYT
few,6,TRBV29-1,TRBJ1-2,SVEGYT
-,13,TRBV15,TRBJ1-5,ATSTERGSNQPQH
-,13,TRBV27,TRBJ1-4,ASSFSPGAYEKLF
-,12,TRBV27,TRBJ2-1,ASSGSGSYNEQF
-,12,TRBV27,TRBJ1-1,ASSPGQLNTEAF
-,12,TRBV30,TRBJ1-4,AWDETGPGEKLF
-,15,TRBV5-1,TRBJ1-1,ASSLDGRYTMNTEAF
-,12,TRBV2,TRBJ2-7,ASSELAGDAEQY
once,11,TRBV28,TRBJ1-5,ASRTFLTQPQH
-,16,TRBV5-6,TRBJ2-6,ASSLAGTVVSGANVLT
-,13,TRBV28,TRBJ2-1,ASSTGGQFYNEQF
-,15,TRBV27,TRBJ2-6,ASSLVGTTSGANVLT
few,11,TRBV6-1,TRBJ1-6,ASSDSYNSPLH
-,12,TRBV27,TRBJ1-2,ASGEGGPGYGYT
-,14,TRBV11-2,TRBJ2-6,ASSFYTPSGANVLT
-,13,TRBV7-2,TRBJ2-5,ASSFSGMYQETQY